Below are 20 T cell receptor beta chains sequenced from a single sample in a study of T cell repertoires in cytomegalovirus infection. TCRdb re-derived calls from the reads in MiXCR, one entry per CDR3 protein. Of about 330,000 distinct CDR3 sequences listed, just under 35% are singletons. No antigen has been identified for these receptors. The material was cultured PBMCs, obtained from culture after CMV antigen stimulation. The receptor set was obtained from a human donor in good health (CMV status not recorded). Some clones in this sample may be carry-over from other donors' samples.

The rearrangement links TRBV6-2 or TRBV6-3 to TRBJ2-7; 11 bases are a match to TRBD2. CDR3 size: 16 residues. The V and J ends lost 5 bases and 3 bases, in that order; junction bases with no gene match: 9. Looked up from germline, CDR1 is MNHEY and CDR2 is SVGEGT. The CDR3: CASSKRLTSGIYEQYF. For the CDR3, the DNA is TGTGCCAGCAGTAAACGACTGACTAGCGGGATCTACGAGCAGTACTTC.

The chain links TRBV4-1 to TRBJ1-3; weak D call: TRBD1 (5 bases). The CDR3 is 15 residues long. The V end lost 3 bases, the J end lost 8 bases, and 17 bases lay between the germline ends. The V gene's germline CDR1 is MGHRA and CDR2 YSYEKL. CDR3 nucleotide sequence: TGCGCCAGCAGCCAGCCGACAGCCGGGAAACACACCATATATTTT. It translates to CASSQPTAGKHTIYF.

This clonotype was seen a handful of times. V gene TRBV20-1 combines with J gene TRBJ2-3; D call uncertain. CDR3 length: 18 amino acids. Germline V gives CDR1 DFQATT, CDR2 SNEGSKA (reference sequence). The V and J ends lost 2 bases and 0 bases respectively, with 21 bases between them. The CDR3 DNA follows: TGCAGTGCTAGAACGAGACTCACAGTCTCAGCGAGCACAGATACGCAGTATTTT. Residues: CSARTRLTVSASTDTQYF.

The chain combines TRBV18 with TRBJ2-5, with 9 positions matching TRBD2. The germline V gene has CDR1 KGHSH and CDR2 LQKENI. V was clipped by 4 bases and J by 5 bases; unmatched bases: 14. The length of the CDR3 is 17 residues. The CDR3 spells CASSLRLAALGEETQYF. The CDR3 DNA reads TGTGCCAGCTCACTACGACTAGCGGCCCTTGGCGAGGAGACCCAGTACTTC.

The chain couples TRBV4-1 to TRBJ1-2; the D gene is possibly TRBD1 (6 bases). CDR1 is MGHRA, CDR2 YSYEKL, per germline. The CDR3 sequence is 16 residues long. V lost 1 base and J 4 bases, leaving 16 bases between the germline ends. CDR3 loop: CASSQVGTGRSYGYTF. The CDR3 DNA follows: TGCGCCAGCAGCCAAGTCGGCACAGGGAGAAGCTATGGCTACACCTTC.

V is TRBV4-1 and J is TRBJ2-7, with TRBD1 matching 7 bases. V was pared by 0 bases and J by 5 bases, with 10 bases of the junction left unmatched. CDR1 is MGHRA and CDR2 is YSYEKL in the germline V gene. The CDR3 sequence is 16 residues long. CDR3 sequence reads: CASSQERQGLSHEQYF. DNA of the CDR3: TGCGCCAGCAGCCAAGAACGACAGGGCCTAAGCCACGAGCAGTACTTC.

The CDR3 sequence: CASTRGGGLDYGYTF. CDR3 coding DNA: TGTGCCAGCACTCGAGGTGGGGGGCTAGACTATGGCTACACCTTC. This chain uses TRBV27 with TRBJ1-2; D might be TRBD1 (6 bases). CDR3 length equals 15 residues. Trimming took off 7 bases at V and 3 bases at J, with 18 bases between the two ends. From germline, CDR1 is MNHEY and CDR2 SMNVEV (reference sequence).

The chain combines TRBV4-1 with TRBJ1-3; 9 positions match TRBD1. From germline, CDR1 is MGHRA and CDR2 YSYEKL. Trimming at V came to 4 bases and at J to 8 bases, leaving 3 bases not matched to a gene. CDR3 length: 13 residues. The CDR3 sequence: CASSPQGADTIYF. The CDR3 DNA reads TGCGCCAGCAGCCCACAGGGGGCGGACACCATATATTTT.

This clonotype was seen more than once but under ten times. The chain couples TRBV2 to TRBJ1-4; 7 bases are shared with TRBD1. The CDR3 consists of 14 residues. J lost 5 bases, V lost 6 bases, and 6 bases had no gene match. Germline CDR1 reads SNHLY; CDR2 reads FYNNEI. The CDR3 sequence is CASREGQINEKLFF. CDR3 DNA sequence: TGTGCCAGCAGAGAGGGACAGATAAATGAAAAACTGTTTTTT.

Only a few counts were recorded for this clonotype. The rearrangement uses TRBV28 and TRBJ2-3; D may match TRBD1 or TRBD2 (5 bases each). The CDR3 runs 16 residues. The V end was cut by 0 bases, the J end by 5 bases, with 15 bases between. CDR1 and CDR2 (germline): MDHEN, SYDVKM. As DNA, the CDR3 is TGTGCCAGCAGTTTATGGGGGCTAGCTTGGGAAGATACGCAGTATTTT. The encoded protein is CASSLWGLAWEDTQYF.

V is TRBV12-3 or TRBV12-4 and J is TRBJ1-1; no firm D call. Trimming took 6 bases from V and 0 from J, leaving 8 bases between them. CDR3 size: 13 residues. In DNA form, the CDR3 reads TGTGCCAGCAGAACCGAAATGAACACTGAAGCTTTCTTT. Translated, it gives CASRTEMNTEAFF.

The chain joins TRBV11-3 to TRBJ2-1, with TRBD2 as a possible D gene (7 bases). Germline CDR1 and CDR2: SGHNT and YENEEA. V shed 8 bases and J shed 2 bases, with 22 bases lying between them. This CDR3 has 17 residues. The CDR3 here is CASASGTPRGTYNEQFF. CDR3 bases: TGTGCCAGCGCTAGCGGAACTCCCAGGGGCACCTACAATGAGCAGTTCTTC.

This clonotype has just one count. The chain is built from TRBV7-6 and TRBJ1-2, with 9 positions matching TRBD1. The CDR3 is made up of 16 amino acids. Germline loops: CDR1 SGHVS, CDR2 FNYEAQ. V trimming: 8 bases; J trimming: 5 bases; junction bases outside the gene matches: 15. The CDR3 DNA reads as TGTGCCAGCGGACGGACCGGACAGGGGTTACTGTATGGCTACACCTTC. This encodes CASGRTGQGLLYGYTF.

The V and J genes are TRBV12-5 and TRBJ2-1; TRBD2 is a possible D gene (6 bases). The V gene's germline CDR1 is LGHNT and CDR2 FRNRAP. V was clipped by 0 bases and J by 0 bases, with 9 bases between them. The CDR3 extends over 16 amino acids. DNA for the CDR3: TGTGCTAGTGGTTTGGTAGACGGGAGCTCCTACAATGAGCAGTTCTTC. Its protein product is CASGLVDGSSYNEQFF.

This chain uses TRBV28 with TRBJ2-1, with TRBD2 as a possible D gene (5 bases). The V and J ends lost 5 bases and 4 bases respectively, with 12 bases between them. This CDR3 is 14 amino acids long. Germline values: CDR1 MDHEN, CDR2 SYDVKM. CDR3 in amino acids: CASSPVDWYNEQFF. The CDR3 DNA is TGTGCCAGCAGTCCCGTGGACTGGTACAATGAGCAGTTCTTC.

This chain connects TRBV19 to TRBJ1-2; no clear D. Germline CDR1 is LNHDA and CDR2 is SQIVND (reference sequence). CDR3 length: 17 residues. V was clipped by 7 bases and J by 3 bases, with 24 bases between them. Written as DNA, the CDR3 is TGTGCCAGTAATCCCGGTGGCCAGCGCTCCTACTACTATGGCTACACCTTC. This translates into CASNPGGQRSYYYGYTF.

This rearrangement joins TRBV30 to TRBJ2-1, with 9 positions matching TRBD1. The germline CDR1 and CDR2 sequences are GTSNPN and SVGIG (reference sequence). The CDR3 runs 14 residues. V was pared by 5 bases and J by 1 base, with 3 bases of the junction left unmatched. CDR3: CAWDRGFSYNEQFF. CDR3 coding DNA: TGTGCCTGGGACAGGGGGTTTTCCTACAATGAGCAGTTCTTC.

This clonotype was seen more than once but under ten times. This chain links TRBV5-1 with TRBJ1-1; perhaps TRBD1 as D (5 bases). The CDR3 is 14 amino acids. The germline CDR1 and CDR2 sequences are SGHRS and YFSETQ. Deletions cut 2 bases from V and 3 bases from J, with 11 bases between. CDR3 bases: TGCGCCAGCAGCTTAATCGGGGGGTACACTGAAGCTTTCTTT. Translated, it gives CASSLIGGYTEAFF.

The chain recombines TRBV12-3 or TRBV12-4 with TRBJ2-3, with 7 nucleotides matching TRBD2. The V gene end was trimmed by 1 base and the J gene end by 1 base; junction bases not matched to a gene: 5. This CDR3 contains 16 residues. The CDR3 DNA reads as TGTGCCAGCAGTTTAGACCTAGCGGAGGGCACAGATACGCAGTATTTT. Protein: CASSLDLAEGTDTQYF.

In its sample, this clonotype was seen a few times. The chain combines TRBV11-3 with TRBJ2-7; unclear D gene. Germline-derived CDR1 and CDR2 are SGHNT and YENEEA. The CDR3 is 14 residues long. V lost 4 bases to trimming and J lost 2 bases, with 12 bases between them. CDR3 sequence (DNA): TGTGCCAGCAGCTCCTCCCCGAAAACCTACGAGCAGTACGTC. Translated, it gives CASSSSPKTYEQYV.